This T cell receptor beta chain is from a study of identical twins. The study's findings and limits: In drawing conclusions, the study used cross-sectional statistical analysis and did not follow the same donors.

Remarks on this clonotype: Its specificity is not known.

The CDR3 has 17 amino acids. J was trimmed by 4 bases and V by 4 bases; bases with no gene match: 6. In germline, CDR1 is LGHDT, CDR2 YNNKEL (reference sequence). A universal primer site was incorporated via template switching, and the cDNA contained unique molecular identifiers. TCRdb re-called the 5' RACE reads with MiXCR, one entry per CDR3 protein. The sample yields 510,000 or so distinct CDR3 sequences, roughly 15% seen once. The same data also contributed to another study, on yellow fever vaccine responses in identical twins.

The rearrangement uses TRBV3-1 and TRBJ2-1; 14 bases are a match to TRBD2. Material for sequencing was CD4+ T cells sorted from blood. This receptor was obtained from a woman aged 18-30 years in good health. CDR3 nucleotides: TGTGCCAGCAGCCCAACCGGGACTAGCGGGGGTTACAATGAGCAGTTCTTC. Protein sequence: CASSPTGTSGGYNEQFF.